The 27 T cell receptor beta chains in this list originate from one sample, sequenced in a study of shared clonotypes between healthy human individuals. Clones were read by immunoSEQ multiplex PCR, and TCRdb kept only the in-frame ones, dropping some. The table includes roughly 2,500,000 clones, more than 85% detected once. Sequencing was performed on naive CD4+ T cells from PBMCs. Subset noted: CD45RA+ positively selected. These receptors originate from a man aged 18 to 30 in good health. Some clones in this sample may be carry-over from other donors' samples.

This clone was counted a single time. The chain employs TRBV6-5 and TRBJ2-7, with unresolved D. The CDR3 extends over 13 amino acids. The germline gives CDR1 MNHEY, CDR2 SVGAGI. Trimming left V 4 bases short and J 6 bases short, with 13 bases between. This CDR3 is CASSSPKTVEQYF. DNA for the CDR3: TGTGCCAGCAGTTCCCCGAAGACTGTCGAGCAGTACTTC.

The CDR3 protein is CASSLLGQPHGYTF. The CDR3, as DNA: TGTGCCAGCAGCTTATTGGGACAGCCTCATGGCTACACCTTC. The gene calls are TRBV13 and TRBJ1-2, with TRBD1 matching 7 bases. This CDR3 is built from 14 residues. Trimming took 2 bases from V and 6 from J; bases not matched to a gene: 6. In germline, CDR1 is PRHDT, CDR2 FYEKMQ (reference sequence).

This sequence joins TRBV15 and TRBJ2-3, with 11 nucleotides matching TRBD2. The CDR3 runs 17 residues. With 1 base clipped from V and 1 base from J, the junction kept 4 bases outside the gene matches. Looked up from germline, CDR1 is LNHNV and CDR2 is YYDKDF (reference sequence). CDR3 region: CATSRGPGLAGTDTQYF. Written as DNA, the CDR3 is TGTGCCACCAGCAGAGGGCCGGGACTAGCGGGCACAGATACGCAGTATTTT.

There are a few counts of this clone. The chain is built from TRBV30 and TRBJ1-4; 7 bases map to TRBD1. The CDR3 is 13 amino acids. V was clipped by 8 bases and J by 8 bases; unmatched bases: 11. CDR1 is GTSNPN and CDR2 is SVGIG in the germline V gene (reference sequence). The CDR3 region has the DNA TGTGCCGTAACTCCGGGACAGTCGGAAAAACTGTTTTTT. The encoded protein is CAVTPGQSEKLFF. Full variable domain (missing parts from reference TRBV30 and TRBJ1-4): SQTIHQWPATLVQPVGSPLSLECTVEGTSNPNLYWYRQAAGRGLQLLFYSVGIGQISSEVPQNLSASRPQDRQFILSSKKLLLSDSGFYLCAVTPGQSEKLFFGSGTQLSVL.

Remarks on this clone: This specimen includes other DNA sequences encoding the same CDR3. The chain links TRBV7-8 to TRBJ2-7; D not resolved. Trimming removed 1 base at V and 4 bases at J, with 5 bases between. Germline V gives CDR1 SGHVS, CDR2 FQNEAQ. CDR3 size: 12 residues. CDR3 sequence reads: CASSLVGYEQYF. The DNA for the CDR3 is TGTGCCAGCAGCTTAGTTGGGTACGAGCAGTACTTC.

The gene calls are TRBV10-1 and TRBJ1-1; maybe TRBD1 (5 bases). Germline CDR1 WNHNN, CDR2 SYGVQD (reference sequence). This CDR3 is 14 amino acids long. With 2 bases removed from V and 3 bases from J, the gap between germline ends came to 10 bases. CDR3: CASSENEGHTEAFF. DNA of the CDR3: TGCGCCAGCAGTGAGAACGAGGGGCACACTGAAGCTTTCTTT.

For this clone: The sample holds other DNA sequences that translate to the same CDR3. This chain connects TRBV5-1 to TRBJ2-7; D is perhaps TRBD1 or TRBD2 (5 bases each). Germline V lookup: CDR1 SGHRS, CDR2 YFSETQ. The V end was cut by 0 bases, the J end by 0 bases, with 10 bases between. The CDR3 runs to 15 residues. The CDR3: CASSLAGTSSYEQYF. As DNA, the CDR3 is TGCGCCAGCAGCTTGGCCGGGACCTCCTCCTACGAGCAGTACTTC.

Comment on this clone: Other DNA sequences in the sample encode the same CDR3. The chain links TRBV7-2 to TRBJ2-3; D not resolved. Germline CDR1 SGHTA, CDR2 FQGNSA. V lost 1 base, J lost 0 bases, and 8 bases lay in between. The CDR3 sequence is 15 residues long. CDR3 region: CASSLVGLSTDTQYF. CDR3 DNA sequence: TGTGCCAGCAGCTTAGTGGGATTAAGCACAGATACGCAGTATTTT.

The chain recombines TRBV6-1 with TRBJ1-4; no firm D call. The V and J ends lost 6 bases and 0 bases respectively, with 11 bases between them. From germline, CDR1 is MNHNS and CDR2 SASEGT. CDR3 length: 15 amino acids. CDR3 residues: CASSPDLTTNEKLFF. CDR3 DNA sequence: TGTGCCAGCAGCCCCGACCTTACAACTAATGAAAAACTGTTTTTT.

The chain recombines TRBV15 with TRBJ1-2; 7 bases agree with TRBD1. Trimming cost V 0 bases and J 8 bases; bases outside gene matches: 12. The CDR3 is 16 amino acids. The germline gives CDR1 LNHNV, CDR2 YYDKDF (reference sequence). CDR3 amino acids: CATSRDPLTGTVGYTF. The CDR3 DNA is TGTGCCACCAGCAGAGATCCCCTGACAGGGACGGTAGGCTACACCTTC.

This chain connects TRBV20-1 to TRBJ2-7, with a possible D match to TRBD2 (5 bases). Trimming left V 4 bases short and J 6 bases short, with 10 bases between. The CDR3 is made up of 11 amino acids. Germline V gene data show CDR1 as DFQATT and CDR2 as SNEGSKA (reference sequence). The CDR3 DNA reads TGCAGTGCTACCCCTGGAGGCGAGCAGTACTTC. It yields the protein CSATPGGEQYF.

The chain couples TRBV25-1 to TRBJ1-2, with 7 bases aligning to TRBD1. Germline CDR1 and CDR2: MGHDK and SYGVNS. V lost 4 bases and J lost 4; bases outside the gene matches: 9. The CDR3 sequence is 15 residues long. The CDR3 is CASSGFRQGGYGYTF. As DNA, the CDR3 is TGTGCCAGCAGTGGGTTCCGACAGGGTGGCTATGGCTACACCTTC.

The CDR3 bases are TGTGCCAGCAGCGTAGGGGTTAGGAGTGAAGAGACCCAGTACTTC. It translates to CASSVGVRSEETQYF. The gene calls are TRBV9 and TRBJ2-5, with no clear D. The V end lost 0 bases, the J end lost 3 bases, and 12 bases lay between the germline ends. Germline V gene data show CDR1 as SGDLS and CDR2 as YYNGEE. The CDR3 length is 15 residues.

The chain links TRBV9 to TRBJ2-4; D might be TRBD2 (5 bases). Trimming cost V 0 bases and J 5 bases, with 15 bases left between them. Germline loops: CDR1 SGDLS, CDR2 YYNGEE. The CDR3 is made up of 16 amino acids. CDR3 sequence (DNA): TGTGCCAGCAGCGTAGCTCCGGGGTATGGGCAAAACATTCAGTACTTC. Its translation is CASSVAPGYGQNIQYF.

This clone was picked up a small number of times. Other DNA sequences in the same sample also yield this CDR3. J is TRBJ1-2 and V is TRBV9; a weak D match, TRBD1 (5 bases). Germline values: CDR1 SGDLS, CDR2 YYNGEE. V dropped 0 bases and J dropped 4 bases, with 10 bases sitting between them. This CDR3 is built from 14 residues. For the CDR3, the DNA is TGTGCCAGCAGCGTAGCGGGGCTCGGCTATGGCTACACCTTC. Translating it yields CASSVAGLGYGYTF.

This chain connects TRBV9 to TRBJ2-1; D remains unclear. The length of the CDR3 is 13 residues. The germline V and J ends were trimmed by 3 bases and 8 bases, with 12 bases remaining between them. Germline-derived CDR1 and CDR2 are SGDLS and YYNGEE. The CDR3 sequence is CASSGRPPDEQFF. The CDR3 region has the DNA TGTGCCAGCAGCGGACGGCCCCCGGATGAGCAGTTCTTC.

The J gene is TRBJ2-1, the V gene TRBV7-9; TRBD2 agrees at 9 bases. The CDR3 is 16 residues long. Germline V gives CDR1 SEHNR, CDR2 FQNEAQ (reference sequence). V was pared by 3 bases and J by 4 bases, with 7 bases of the junction left unmatched. This CDR3 reads CASSFFGTSRYNEQFF. The CDR3 DNA follows: TGTGCCAGCAGCTTTTTTGGGACTAGCAGGTACAATGAGCAGTTCTTC.

V is TRBV28 and J is TRBJ2-2; TRBD2 matches at 11 bases. The V gene's germline CDR1 is MDHEN and CDR2 SYDVKM. CDR3 size: 17 residues. With V trimmed by 3 bases and J by 9 bases, 12 bases remained unmatched. The DNA of the CDR3 is TGTGCCAGCAGTTTCAGGCTAGCGGGAGGTTTAGGTTGGGAGCTGTTTTTT. It encodes CASSFRLAGGLGWELFF. Complete variable domain (other parts from reference TRBV28 and TRBJ2-2): DVKVTQSSRYLVKRTGEKVFLECVQDMDHENMFWYRQDPGLGLRLIYFSYDVKMKEKGDIPEGYSVSREKKERFSLILESASTNQTSMYLCASSFRLAGGLGWELFFGEGSRLTVL.

The chain combines TRBV5-6 with TRBJ1-1; D possibly corresponds to TRBD1 (6 bases). CDR3 length equals 14 residues. Germline values: CDR1 SGHDT, CDR2 YYEEEE. The V end was cut by 1 base, the J end by 5 bases, with 12 bases between. CDR3 sequence reads: CASSLSGAGTEAFF. CDR3 DNA: TGTGCCAGCAGCTTGTCAGGGGCCGGGACTGAAGCTTTCTTT. Full variable domain (missing parts from reference TRBV5-6 and TRBJ1-1): DAGVTQSPTHLIKTRGQQVTLRCSPKSGHDTVSWYQQALGQGPQFIFQYYEEEERQRGNFPDRFSGHQFPNYSSELNVNALLLGDSALYLCASSLSGAGTEAFFGQGTRLTVV.

The rearrangement uses TRBV7-2 and TRBJ2-5; weak D call: TRBD2 (5 bases). CDR3 length equals 14 residues. Trimming removed 1 base from V and 5 bases from J, with 11 bases in between. The germline CDR1 and CDR2 sequences are SGHTA and FQGNSA. CDR3 protein: CASSLGPRGETQYF. The CDR3 bases are TGTGCCAGCAGCTTAGGCCCAAGAGGGGAGACCCAGTACTTC.

The gene calls are TRBV1 and TRBJ2-7; the table gives TRBD1 as D, unverified against the DNA. TRBV1 is flagged as a pseudogene. The CDR3 length is 14 residues. The CDR3 DNA reads as TGCACCAGCAGCTCTCACAGGGGGGACTACGAGCAGTACTTC. It encodes CTSSSHRGDYEQYF.

V gene TRBV7-9 combines with J gene TRBJ2-1; a possible D gene is TRBD1 (6 bases). The CDR3 has 13 residues. Per germline, CDR1 SEHNR and CDR2 FQNEAQ (reference sequence). The V end was cut by 1 base, the J end by 15 bases, with 16 bases between. The DNA of the CDR3 is TGTGCCAGCAGCTTAGACGGACAGCTGGGTCTGTTCTTC. Encoded protein: CASSLDGQLGLFF.

The CDR3 coding sequence is TGTGCCAGCTTCGCTACAGGGAACTATGGCTACACCTTC. Amino acid sequence: CASFATGNYGYTF. This sequence joins TRBV28 and TRBJ1-2; a possible D gene is TRBD1 (6 bases). Germline CDR1 MDHEN, CDR2 SYDVKM. V was pared by 8 bases and J by 2 bases, with 12 bases between. The CDR3 spans 13 residues.

This clone was picked up a small number of times. Germline is not matched at one junction end, which may reflect a read error. This rearrangement joins TRBV6-5 to TRBJ1-1; 9 nucleotides agree with TRBD1. The CDR3 runs 13 residues. In germline, CDR1 is MNHEY, CDR2 SVGAGI. CDR3 coding DNA: TGTGCCAGCAGCCTCAGGGGGACAGGGCAACCCGACTTT. Translating it yields CASSLRGTGQPDF.

This rearrangement joins TRBV4-2 to TRBJ2-5; D not certain. V was clipped by 4 bases and J by 4 bases, with 10 bases between them. Germline V lookup: CDR1 LGHNA, CDR2 YNFKEQ. The CDR3 sequence is 13 residues long. In nucleotides, the CDR3 is TGTGCCAGCAGCCCCGCGCGGCCAGAGACCCAGTACTTC. The encoded protein is CASSPARPETQYF.

This clone showed up just once. V gene TRBV28 combines with J gene TRBJ2-7, with TRBD1 matching 7 bases. CDR1 is MDHEN, CDR2 SYDVKM, per germline. The CDR3 length is 16 residues. Trimming took 4 bases from V and 6 from J; bases not matched to a gene: 15. This CDR3 is CASSSTGALVKPEQYF. For the CDR3, the DNA is TGTGCCAGCAGTTCCACAGGGGCGTTAGTGAAGCCCGAGCAGTACTTC. Looking up the rest from reference TRBV28 and TRBJ2-7 gives the full variable domain: DVKVTQSSRYLVKRTGEKVFLECVQDMDHENMFWYRQDPGLGLRLIYFSYDVKMKEKGDIPEGYSVSREKKERFSLILESASTNQTSMYLCASSSTGALVKPEQYFGPGTRLTVT.

With regard to this clone: Other DNA sequences from this sample encode an identical CDR3 as well. The chain recombines TRBV9 with TRBJ1-3; no clear D gene. CDR1 and CDR2 (germline): SGDLS, YYNGEE. This CDR3 spans 16 amino acids. Trimming removed 0 bases from V and 0 bases from J, with 10 bases in between. CDR3 sequence reads: CASSVAGASSGNTIYF. CDR3 DNA sequence: TGTGCCAGCAGCGTAGCGGGCGCCAGCTCTGGAAACACCATATATTTT.